One sample yielded the 9 T cell receptor beta chains listed below, sequenced in a study of CD8 T cells in Susac syndrome. RNA amounts of about 0.5 to 1 ug underwent reverse transcription with random hexamers. TCRdb re-derived calls from the immunoSEQ multiplex PCR reads in MiXCR, one entry per CDR3 protein. There are 55,000 to 80,000 distinct CDR3 sequences in the sample; roughly 93% occur only once, and roughly 0.16% lies in the top ten. The sequenced sample was CD4+ T cells from PBMCs. These receptors were taken from a human donor with Susac syndrome.

The V call is TRBV6-5, the J call TRBJ1-1, with a tentative D call TRBD1 (5 bases). CDR1 and CDR2 from the germline V gene are MNHEY and SVGAGI. The CDR3 spans 11 residues. V lost 8 bases to trimming and J lost 4 bases, with 8 bases between them. This CDR3 is CASWRGTEAFF. The CDR3 DNA sequence: TGTGCCAGCTGGAGGGGCACTGAAGCTTTCTTT.

The gene calls are TRBV20-1 and TRBJ2-1; 11 bases map to TRBD2. The CDR3 spans 15 residues. The germline CDR1 and CDR2 sequences are DFQATT and SNEGSKA (reference sequence). The junction had 10 bases not matched to a gene; V was cut back by 5 bases and J by 7 bases. The CDR3 is CSAANPGTSGNEQFF. The CDR3 coding sequence is TGCAGTGCTGCAAACCCCGGGACTAGCGGTAATGAGCAGTTCTTC.

The rearrangement uses TRBV6-2 or TRBV6-3 and TRBJ1-1, with D maybe TRBD1 (6 bases). V was pared by 8 bases and J by 5 bases, with 21 bases between. Germline-derived CDR1 and CDR2 are MNHEY and SVGEGT. The CDR3 runs 15 residues. The CDR3 DNA follows: TGTGCCAGCTCAAGGGGGGGCTGGTCGGGGACTGAAGCTTTCTTT. Protein sequence: CASSRGGWSGTEAFF.

A few counts support this clonotype. The V gene is TRBV13, the J gene TRBJ2-7; no firm D call. Trimming took 5 bases from V and 11 from J, leaving 16 bases between them. This CDR3 region has 12 residues. The germline V gene encodes CDR1 PRHDT and CDR2 FYEKMQ (reference sequence). This CDR3 is CASSIRTALKYF. The CDR3 coding sequence is TGTGCCAGCAGCATTCGGACCGCCCTTAAGTACTTC.

The rearrangement joins TRBV9 to TRBJ2-3; 10 nucleotides align to TRBD2. CDR1 SGDLS and CDR2 YYNGEE come from the germline V gene. J was trimmed by 10 bases and V by 4 bases; bases with no gene match: 6. This CDR3 comprises 13 residues. This chain's CDR3 is CASSLNSGGSQYF. The CDR3 bases are TGTGCCAGCAGCCTTAATAGCGGGGGGTCGCAGTATTTT.

The J gene is TRBJ2-1, the V gene TRBV19; possibly TRBD1 or TRBD2 for D (5 bases each). Trimming pared 1 base from V and 8 bases from J, leaving 12 bases between. CDR1 is LNHDA and CDR2 is SQIVND in the germline V gene (reference sequence). There are 14 residues in the CDR3. The CDR3 is CASSIVGRGDEQFF. CDR3 nucleotide sequence: TGTGCCAGTAGTATAGTGGGCCGAGGGGATGAGCAGTTCTTC.

The CDR3 loop reads CASSQIMISGPYEQYF. CDR3 nucleotide sequence: TGCGCCAGCAGCCAAATCATGATCTCTGGCCCCTACGAGCAGTACTTC. The genes are TRBV4-1 and TRBJ2-7; no clear D. The CDR3 has 16 residues. Between the trimmed V and J ends, which lost 2 bases and 2 bases, there was a span of 16 bases. CDR1 and CDR2 (germline): MGHRA, YSYEKL.

The CDR3 sequence is CASSQQGYKSPYEQYF. CDR3 nucleotide sequence: TGTGCCAGCAGCCAACAGGGGTATAAGTCCCCCTACGAGCAGTACTTC. J is TRBJ2-7 and V is TRBV7-9, with TRBD1 identical over 7 bases. V dropped 5 bases and J dropped 2; count of bases not matched to a gene: 12. The germline V gene has CDR1 SEHNR and CDR2 FQNEAQ (reference sequence). CDR3 size: 16 residues.

V gene TRBV6-6 combines with J gene TRBJ1-1, with D unclear. This CDR3 has 14 residues. Deletions cut 6 bases from V and 0 bases from J, with 11 bases between. The germline CDR1 and CDR2 sequences are MNHNY and SVGAGI (reference sequence). The DNA of the CDR3 is TGTGCCAGCAGACCTACTCAAATGAACACTGAAGCTTTCTTT. Its protein product is CASRPTQMNTEAFF.